Presented here are 5 T cell receptor beta chains from one specimen sequenced in a study of T cell repertoires in cytomegalovirus infection. Which antigens these TCRs recognize remains unknown. A single record per CDR3 protein comes from TCRdb applying MiXCR to the reads. The profile shows fewer than 1,000,000 distinct CDR3 sequences, around 30% of them singletons. The sequences come from cultured CD8+ T cells from PBMCs, collected from culture after CMV antigen stimulation. These receptors came from a human donor in good health (CMV status not recorded). Some clones in this sample may be carry-over from other donors' samples.

This clonotype has ten or more counts. This rearrangement joins TRBV7-2 to TRBJ2-1, with TRBD2 matching over 13 bases. V gave up 6 bases and J gave up 4 bases; unmatched junction bases: 6. The CDR3 loop spans 16 amino acids. Germline V CDR1 and CDR2: SGHTA, FQGNSA. As DNA, the CDR3 is TGTGCCAGCAGTCCTACTAGCGGGGGGGTTTACAATGAGCAGTTCTTC. Translating gives CASSPTSGGVYNEQFF.

This rearrangement joins TRBV4-1 to TRBJ2-7; possible D gene TRBD1, 6 bases. This CDR3 region has 15 residues. Germline CDR1 MGHRA, CDR2 YSYEKL. Trimming removed 3 bases at V and 4 bases at J, with 16 bases between. Here the CDR3 reads CASSQGQLVGYEQYF. The CDR3 coding sequence is TGCGCCAGCAGCCAGGGACAATTGGTTGGGTACGAGCAGTACTTC.

V is TRBV7-8 and J is TRBJ2-5; D gene unclear. V was shortened by 2 bases and J by 2 bases, with 9 bases between the two germline ends. Germline V gene sequence: CDR1 SGHVS, CDR2 FQNEAQ. The CDR3 contains 14 residues. The chain's CDR3 is CASSLPLIQETQYF. CDR3 in DNA: TGTGCCAGCAGCTTACCCCTAATTCAAGAGACCCAGTACTTC.

This chain links TRBV5-6 with TRBJ1-2, with unresolved D. Germline assignment: CDR1 SGHDT and CDR2 YYEEEE. CDR3 length: 14 residues. V dropped 4 bases and J dropped 4 bases, with 14 bases sitting between them. The CDR3 sequence: CASSGRGPLYGYTF. CDR3 sequence (DNA): TGTGCCAGCAGCGGGCGGGGTCCGCTCTATGGCTACACCTTC.

This chain joins TRBV19 and TRBJ2-5; D might be TRBD2 (5 bases). The germline V gene encodes CDR1 LNHDA and CDR2 SQIVND (reference sequence). This CDR3 is built from 13 residues. The V end was cut by 3 bases, the J end by 5 bases, with 10 bases between. The CDR3 region has the DNA TGTGCCAGTAGTATTATCTGGAGGGAGACCCAGTACTTC. Protein sequence: CASSIIWRETQYF.